This TCR beta chain appears in the sequencing data of a study of cytomegalovirus exposure and HLA in healthy donors (TCRdb year 2017). For the study in its entirety: An earlier analysis of roughly 500 of the donors reported about 250 Gb of sequence data and some 120 million unique TCR beta sequences from approximately 180 million T cells. In the later analysis, no new phenotypic data were used to find candidate immune exposures; instead, reliance was placed on TCR beta sequences and their occurrence across donors. In a later analysis, previously published TCR beta repertoires from 550 to 700 donors were re-analyzed and high-resolution HLA genotyping was added so that TCR occurrence patterns could be studied. A later genetic analysis used genome-wide SNP genotypes for about 65% of the 666 donors, treating that subset as a discovery cohort. Every repertoire in the discovery cohort had been generated on one and the same sequencing platform. The genetic ancestry cluster associated with self-reported Caucasian donors included around four fifths of the roughly 410 genotyped donors. In an earlier analysis of a few hundred of the donors, high-throughput TCR beta sequencing was used to judge whether each TCR beta V gene segment behaved as functional or pseudogenic. Several DR-DQ haplotypes were treated as single units for association and clustering because of strong linkage in the cohort. Roughly 300 gigabases of sequencing data and roughly 81 million unique TCR sequences made up an early release that covered several hundred HLA-typed donors. On average, 235,054 unique TCR beta nucleotide sequences were sequenced per donor among 398 genotyped donors of the cohort, with roughly 18% of those sequences being non-productive. Typing coverage differed by locus: A, B, C, DRB1 and DQB1 were typed in roughly 629-630 donors, DQA1 in 522, DPA1 in around 600, and DPB1 in just under 490. Donor age, sex, ethnicity and CMV serostatus were compiled alongside the repertoire data. The aim of the study was to test whether cataloging public T cell receptors could identify signatures of past pathogen exposure. Besides the first cohort of around 670 subjects, a separate validation cohort made up of over 95 different subjects was used. HLA typing included class I and class II loci at four-digit resolution. The study used immunosequencing to profile the T cell repertoires of 666 subjects and linked those repertoires to cytomegalovirus serostatus. High-throughput TCR immunosequencing, statistical association of individual TCRs with disease status, and machine learning were combined to predict cytomegalovirus infection status.

About this clone itself: Its antigen is unknown. No much larger clone exists at a distance of one base, and base qualities are not known.

The cohort was made up of approximately 670 healthy bone marrow donors. At the time of sampling, every cohort member was nominally healthy, though immune exposures that went unrecorded were likely present. The donor was CMV seropositive and was included in the group of approximately 300 seropositive cohort members. Each donor provided a peripheral blood sample, and peripheral blood mononuclear cells were used for TCR beta sequencing. Genomic DNA was extracted from the blood cell samples with the Qiagen DNeasy Blood Extraction Kit. Cut back by 5 bases and 5 bases, the V and J ends lie 12 bases apart. Counted from cysteine to phenylalanine, this CDR3 has 13 amino acids. The sequence is cut down to CDR3 DNA, 39 bases in frame from base 1. The germline V gene gives CDR1 as MNHEY and CDR2 as SVGAGI. The protocol used for the library was the immunoSEQ multiplex PCR assay. The multiplex PCR relied on a mix of 60 forward primers for TCR Vbeta segments and 13 reverse primers for TCR Jbeta segments. The CDR3 region of rearranged TCR beta genes was amplified from genomic DNA with a multiplex PCR assay. The amplified TCR beta libraries were sequenced on the Illumina HiSeq System as 87-base-pair reads. Concerning the study's data processing: A later analysis counted approximately 76 million unique TCR beta chains across the 600 to 850 repertoires, and some 11 million of these chains were shared by at least two donors. Raw reads were error-corrected and collapsed into unique sequences by a nearest-neighbor algorithm in which closely related sequences were merged to remove PCR and sequencing errors. Alignment of CDR3 sequences to IMGT reference sequences was used to assign V, D and J gene segments. For a sequence to be retained, a match of at least six nucleotides was required to both a V gene segment and a J gene segment. A rearrangement counted as productive if the CDR3 had no stop codons and remained in frame with V and J, and every other rearrangement counted as non-productive. Following IMGT convention, CDR3 was defined as the stretch from the second conserved V-encoded cysteine to the conserved J-encoded phenylalanine. The earlier analysis of about 610 of the donors excluded sequences that lacked an unambiguous match to a single V gene segment. An earlier analysis of several hundred of the donors called V segments functional above 56.7% productive rearrangements and segregating when the between-donor standard deviation exceeded 5%. A statistical classification framework was built to diagnose cytomegalovirus status from the catalog of TCR beta chain sequences. In a later analysis, V and J genes were assigned by comparing TCR nucleotide sequences against IMGT/GENE-DB human TR gene sequences. In a later analysis, CDR3 sequences and most-parsimonious VDJ recombination scenarios were assigned using the TCRdist pipeline. A later analysis defined each TCR beta chain by its CDR3 amino acid sequence plus V-gene family, and excluded reads lacking a unique V-gene family. To address suspected cross-contamination and a sequencing artifact, a later analysis removed over 500 highly shared, low-generation-probability nucleotide sequences. In a later analysis, a clonal expansion index for each public chain was calculated from normalized within-repertoire ranks of inferred template counts. In a later analysis, generation probabilities were computed using a VDJ recombination model fitted to out-of-frame rearrangements, and the results were checked against IGoR. In a later analysis, hypergeometric tests were used to score TCR-TCR, TCR-HLA and TCR-CMV co-occurrence, with a repertoire-size bias correction applied to TCR pairs. False discovery rates were estimated in a later analysis by permuting HLA or CMV assignments 20 times. A later analysis grouped co-occurring TCRs with DBSCAN, adding TCRdist sequence similarity when clustering within HLA-allele-positive subsets. Repertoires with fewer than 30,000 or more than 120,000 public chains were left out of co-occurrence clustering, as were about 5 repertoires with anomalous nucleotide sharing. This is the immuneACCESS table as TCRdb keeps it, with only in-frame sequences that have V and J called. A part of the clones is gone; compared with another copy, unresolved V genes explain less than half, and the rest is unexplained. V and J calls plus clone size are reproduced from that table; the DNA served to infer D and trimming. For this sample the table gives about 100,000 clones, of which around four fifths were detected only once. The leading ten clones occupy roughly 7% of the sample.

The paper's findings and limits, for the study overall: In an earlier analysis of about 600 of the donors, most TCR beta V segments appeared in productive rearrangements about 87% or about 30% of the time, broadly matching IMGT annotations. A later analysis found that most CMV-associated TCR beta chains appeared HLA-restricted, with HLA associations seemingly driven largely by CMV exposure. The presence/absence analyses assumed that sequencing depth was roughly uniform across donors, and that assumption may not be true. The 87-base-pair reads could not distinguish some IMGT-functional V segments, including TRBV6-2 and TRBV6-3, so those segments were excluded. When HLA alleles, especially DR and DQ, strongly co-occurred, attributing TCR associations to individual alleles was difficult. An association between a missense DCLRE1C variant and V-gene and J-gene trimming of TCR beta chains was found in a later genetic analysis and replicated in an independent cohort. Cytomegalovirus status was reported to be diagnosed by the classifier with high specificity and sensitivity in both the original and validation cohorts. The authors suggested that the approach could potentially be extended to other disease states and immunological phenotypes. Correlated functional status among segregating V segments might reflect linkage disequilibrium, but an unknown experimental factor could not be ruled out. According to a later genetic analysis, donors in an Asian-associated ancestry cluster had fewer N-insertions in productive TCRs than the roughly 700-donor mean. In a later analysis, TCR association rates were found to vary across HLA loci, with the most associated TCRs seen for DRB1 alleles and the fewest for HLA-C alleles. A further reported finding was that TCR beta sequences accurately predicted the HLA-A and HLA-B alleles for most subjects in the first cohort. In the study, about 150 TCR beta chains were listed as associated with cytomegalovirus. In vitro tests confirmed that a few of the cytomegalovirus-associated TCR beta chains recognize cytomegalovirus antigens. Specific HLA alleles were associated with roughly 17,000 TCR beta sequences at a false discovery rate of 0.05 in a later analysis. Immune exposure information for the cohort was limited to CMV serostatus. A cluster of highly shared sequence variants was judged likely to be a technical artifact of the sequencing pipeline. Because some donors lacked HLA typing at each locus, the association tests relied only on the typed subset. A later analysis reported that several top co-occurrence clusters appeared linked to parvovirus B19, influenza, CMV and Epstein-Barr virus. The earlier analysis of almost 600 of the donors excluded some 15 rarely observed V segments, including chromosome 9 orphons, because counts were too low. The cohort was sequenced for TCR beta chains only, and without alpha or paired-chain data the features that could be detected were limited. Across donors, most TCR sequences were observed very rarely, whereas some public TCRs were present in many individuals. In a later analysis, HLA-associated TCR beta chains showed more clonal expansion and lower generation probabilities than non-associated chains that were equally common.

The TCR comes from a man in his forties in good health and CMV-seropositive. The sequencing input was PBMCs. This chain joins TRBV6-5 to TRBJ1-2; no confident D gene assignment can be made. The CDR3 protein is CASSDLRGYGYTF. The nucleotide sequence is given as TGTGCCAGCAGTGATTTGCGCGGGTATGGCTACACCTTC.